These 18 T cell receptor beta chains share one sample of origin, sequenced in a study of neoadjuvant anti-PD-1 for oral cavity cancer. Assay: immunoSEQ multiplex PCR; the TCRdb copy retains only in-frame clones and omits some. The profile shows around 65,000 clones, 86% of them singletons. Time point meaning: after neoadjuvant nivolumab, at surgical resection. This sample comprised PBMCs, obtained after nivolumab (anti-PD-1) treatment. Receptor source: a person aged 40 to 85 with oral cavity squamous cell carcinoma.

This clone was recorded once. The chain recombines TRBV11-3 with TRBJ2-7, with 7 bases identical to TRBD1. Germline V CDR1 and CDR2: SGHNT, YENEEA. The V and J ends lost 6 bases and 4 bases, in that order; junction bases with no gene match: 6. There are 13 residues in the CDR3. The CDR3 region has the DNA TGTGCCAGCAGTAAGACAGGGATATACGAGCAGTACTTC. Translation gives CASSKTGIYEQYF.

The V gene is TRBV5-1, the J gene TRBJ2-3; 10 nucleotides agree with TRBD1. CDR3 length: 15 amino acids. Losses at the gene ends were 3 bases for V and 2 bases for J; bases not matched to a gene: 3. CDR1 and CDR2 from the germline V gene are SGHRS and YFSETQ. CDR3 residues: CASSSGTGDTDTQYF. As DNA, the CDR3 is TGCGCCAGCAGCTCCGGGACAGGGGACACAGATACGCAGTATTTT.

The chain has TRBV7-9 and TRBJ1-1, with unresolved D. V was trimmed by 1 base and J by 1 base, leaving 7 bases between them. The CDR3 is made up of 14 amino acids. Germline-derived CDR1 and CDR2 are SEHNR and FQNEAQ (reference sequence). The CDR3 reads CASSLGQTNTEAFF. For the CDR3, the DNA is TGTGCCAGCAGCTTAGGGCAGACGAACACTGAAGCTTTCTTT. The full variable domain, in which reference TRBV7-9 and TRBJ1-1 provide the parts outside the CDR3, is DTGVSQNPRHKITKRGQNVTFRCDPISEHNRLYWYRQTLGQGPEFLTYFQNEAQLEKSRLLSDRFSAERPKGSFSTLEIQRTEQGDSAMYLCASSLGQTNTEAFFGQGTRLTVV.

This clone was counted once. The chain links TRBV7-9 to TRBJ2-7; TRBD1 might be the D (6 bases). V dropped 6 bases and J dropped 5 bases, with 17 bases sitting between them. This CDR3 comprises 14 residues. Germline V CDR1 and CDR2: SEHNR, FQNEAQ (reference sequence). Here the CDR3 DNA reads TGTGCCAGCAGTTCCCTTCCACAGGGCAACGAGCAGTACTTC. Translation gives CASSSLPQGNEQYF.

This clone was seen a few times. This chain joins TRBV19 and TRBJ2-7; D is perhaps TRBD2 (5 bases). The CDR3 covers 15 residues. With 3 bases removed from V and 3 bases from J, the gap between germline ends came to 15 bases. CDR1 is LNHDA and CDR2 is SQIVND in the germline V gene (reference sequence). The CDR3 protein is CASSIGVNDYYEQYF. The DNA of the CDR3 is TGTGCCAGTAGTATCGGTGTGAACGACTACTACGAGCAGTACTTC.

The chain recombines TRBV5-1 with TRBJ1-5; 8 positions match TRBD1. V lost 4 bases to trimming and J lost 4 bases; unmatched junction nucleotides: 7. Germline values: CDR1 SGHRS, CDR2 YFSETQ. The CDR3 spans 15 residues. CDR3 loop: CASSPTGGGNQPQHF. DNA of the CDR3: TGCGCCAGCAGCCCCACAGGGGGTGGGAATCAGCCCCAGCATTTT. The variable domain in full, with the rest retrieved from reference TRBV5-1 and TRBJ1-5, is KAGVTQTPRYLIKTRGQQVTLSCSPISGHRSVSWYQQTPGQGLQFLFEYFSETQRNKGNFPGRFSGRQFSNSRSEMNVSTLELGDSALYLCASSPTGGGNQPQHFGDGTRLSIL.

The J gene is TRBJ1-3, the V gene TRBV6-1; D uncertain. CDR1 is MNHNS and CDR2 is SASEGT in the germline V gene. The V end lost 3 bases, the J end lost 14 bases, and 14 bases lay between the germline ends. The CDR3 spans 12 residues. The CDR3 sequence: CASSDTESILYF. CDR3 coding DNA: TGTGCCAGCAGTGATACAGAGTCCATATTATATTTT.

This rearrangement joins TRBV19 to TRBJ2-1, with D maybe TRBD2 (5 bases). The V end lost 4 bases, the J end lost 6 bases, and 19 bases lay between the germline ends. This CDR3 is 16 amino acids long. CDR1 and CDR2 (germline): LNHDA, SQIVND (reference sequence). The CDR3 nucleotides are TGTGCCAGTAGTACAGATCTGGCGGGCCTATTCAATGAGCAGTTCTTC. It specifies CASSTDLAGLFNEQFF.

J is TRBJ2-1 and V is TRBV6-5; D is undetermined. V was shortened by 6 bases and J by 9 bases, with 9 bases between the two germline ends. The CDR3 spans 11 residues. Germline CDR1 MNHEY, CDR2 SVGAGI. The CDR3 spells CASSQHGEQFF. CDR3 bases: TGTGCCAGCAGCCAACACGGTGAGCAGTTCTTC.

The rearrangement uses TRBV6-5 and TRBJ2-3, with unresolved D. This CDR3 region has 13 residues. V gave up 4 bases and J gave up 4 bases, with 9 bases separating them. CDR1 MNHEY and CDR2 SVGAGI come from the germline V gene. In DNA form, the CDR3 reads TGTGCCAGCAGTTTACGAGTCGCAGATACGCAGTATTTT. Its translation: CASSLRVADTQYF.

The chain carries TRBV25-1 and TRBJ2-5, with 8 bases matching TRBD2. Germline CDR1 reads MGHDK; CDR2 reads SYGVNS. V shed 5 bases, J shed 1 base, and the junction held 3 bases outside the gene matches. The CDR3 runs 14 residues. In DNA, the CDR3 is TGTGCCAGCAGTAAAAGCGGGGGCCAAGAGACCCAGTACTTC. This translates into CASSKSGGQETQYF.

The gene calls are TRBV7-8 and TRBJ1-1; 9 bases match TRBD1. V was pared by 4 bases and J by 3 bases, with 6 bases of the junction left unmatched. Germline V gives CDR1 SGHVS, CDR2 FQNEAQ. This CDR3 is 15 amino acids long. Here the CDR3 DNA reads TGTGCCAGCAGCTGGAACAGGGGGCTGGACACTGAAGCTTTCTTT. This codes for CASSWNRGLDTEAFF.

The V call is TRBV2, the J call TRBJ2-7; TRBD1 might be the D (5 bases). Germline values: CDR1 SNHLY, CDR2 FYNNEI. This CDR3 comprises 14 residues. The CDR3 spells CVLRDESRSYEQYF. The CDR3 DNA is TGTGTGCTCAGGGATGAATCTCGCTCCTACGAGCAGTACTTC.

The chain is built from TRBV5-5 and TRBJ2-5; 7 bases match TRBD1. Losses at the gene ends were 1 base for V and 5 bases for J; bases not matched to a gene: 5. CDR3 length: 14 amino acids. Germline values: CDR1 SGHKS, CDR2 YYEKEE (reference sequence). As DNA, the CDR3 is TGTGCCAGCAGCTTGAACAGGGGCGGTGAGACCCAGTACTTC. It codes for CASSLNRGGETQYF. Supplemented by reference TRBV5-5 and TRBJ2-5, the full variable domain reads DAGVTQSPTHLIKTRGQQVTLRCSPISGHKSVSWYQQVLGQGPQFIFQYYEKEERGRGNFPDRFSARQFPNYSSELNVNALLLGDSALYLCASSLNRGGETQYFGPGTRLLVL.

This clone has more than one count but fewer than ten. The chain employs TRBV14 and TRBJ1-6; D might be TRBD1 (6 bases). CDR1 is SGHDN, CDR2 FVKESK, per germline. Trimming removed 0 bases at V and 10 bases at J, with 13 bases between. The CDR3 runs 15 residues. The CDR3 reads CASSQDWGGQSPLHF. The CDR3 DNA reads as TGTGCCAGCAGCCAAGATTGGGGGGGCCAGTCACCCCTCCACTTT.

V and J are TRBV6-1 and TRBJ2-5; 11 nucleotides agree with TRBD2. Germline assignment: CDR1 MNHNS and CDR2 SASEGT. The CDR3 loop spans 16 amino acids. V was pared by 2 bases and J by 1 base, with 3 bases of the junction left unmatched. The CDR3 here is CASSELAGGPQETQYF. The CDR3 nucleotides read TGTGCCAGCAGTGAACTAGCGGGGGGCCCCCAAGAGACCCAGTACTTC.

The chain joins TRBV18 to TRBJ2-3; 7 bases agree with TRBD1. Trimming removed 3 bases from V and 11 bases from J; junction bases left unmatched: 8. From germline, CDR1 is KGHSH and CDR2 LQKENI. The CDR3 extends over 13 amino acids. CDR3 sequence (DNA): TGTGCCAGCTCACCTGCCCGGGACAGCGAGCAGTATTTT. Its protein product is CASSPARDSEQYF.

The chain uses TRBV5-1 and TRBJ2-1; 9 positions match TRBD1. This CDR3 is 15 amino acids long. With V trimmed by 4 bases and J by 7 bases, 9 bases remained unmatched. Germline assignment: CDR1 SGHRS and CDR2 YFSETQ. CDR3 in amino acids: CASSRRSGTGNEQFF. CDR3 coding DNA: TGCGCCAGCAGCCGCCGCTCCGGGACAGGGAATGAGCAGTTCTTC. The full variable domain, completed using reference TRBV5-1 and TRBJ2-1, is KAGVTQTPRYLIKTRGQQVTLSCSPISGHRSVSWYQQTPGQGLQFLFEYFSETQRNKGNFPGRFSGRQFSNSRSEMNVSTLELGDSALYLCASSRRSGTGNEQFFGPGTRLTVL.